Shown below are 32 T cell receptor beta chains from a single sample sequenced in a study of cytomegalovirus exposure and HLA in healthy donors. Amplification used 60 Vbeta primers and 13 Jbeta primers. This table comes from immunoSEQ multiplex PCR, and its TCRdb copy is limited to in-frame clones, with some not included. The repertoire holds about 170,000 clones, 75% to 90% seen once, with 2% to 2.5% in the top ten. Sequencing was performed on PBMCs. These receptor sequences come from a male donor in good health and CMV-seronegative.

CDR3 loop: CASSLTGDSNQPQHF. DNA for the CDR3: TGTGCCAGCAGCCTTACAGGGGATAGCAATCAGCCCCAGCATTTT. This chain links TRBV7-9 with TRBJ1-5; TRBD1 agrees at 7 bases. The CDR3 has 15 residues. Germline V CDR1 and CDR2: SEHNR, FQNEAQ (reference sequence). The V segment lost 5 bases and the J segment 0 bases; nucleotides outside the gene matches: 4.

This chain joins TRBV5-1 and TRBJ1-2; 8 bases are a match to TRBD1. CDR3 length equals 14 residues. V trimming: 3 bases; J trimming: 0 bases; junction bases outside the gene matches: 1. Per the germline V gene, CDR1 is SGHRS and CDR2 is YFSETQ. CDR3 region: CASSSDRANYGYTF. Written as DNA, the CDR3 is TGCGCCAGCAGCTCGGACAGGGCTAACTATGGCTACACCTTC.

This chain uses TRBV2 with TRBJ2-7, with D perhaps matching TRBD1 (6 bases). Trimming removed 10 bases from V and 3 bases from J, with 16 bases in between. The CDR3 covers 13 residues. Germline V gene data show CDR1 as SNHLY and CDR2 as FYNNEI. The CDR3 region has the DNA TGTGCCACAGGGGTCGTTAAATACTACGAGCAGTACTTC. Protein product: CATGVVKYYEQYF.

The rearrangement uses TRBV6-1 and TRBJ1-2; 8 nucleotides match TRBD1. Unmatched junction bases numbered 11, after V lost 2 bases and J lost 6 bases. This CDR3 has 16 residues. CDR1 and CDR2 (germline): MNHNS, SASEGT. CDR3 in amino acids: CASSEPLSGGVDGYTF. Here the CDR3 DNA reads TGTGCCAGCAGTGAACCCCTTTCAGGGGGCGTCGATGGCTACACCTTC.

The rearrangement links TRBV6-5 to TRBJ2-7; 12 bases line up with TRBD2. The junction had 2 bases not matched to a gene; V was cut back by 2 bases and J by 3 bases. The CDR3 sequence is 15 residues long. Germline loops: CDR1 MNHEY, CDR2 SVGAGI. The CDR3 DNA reads TGTGCCAGCAGTTACGGGACTAGCGGGTACTACGAGCAGTACTTC. Encoded protein: CASSYGTSGYYEQYF.

This clone came up a few times. V and J are TRBV6-6 and TRBJ2-5; 7 bases fit TRBD1. The J segment lost 9 bases and the V segment lost 6 bases, leaving 13 bases of the junction unmatched. CDR3 length: 14 amino acids. Looked up from germline, CDR1 is MNHNY and CDR2 is SVGAGI (reference sequence). CDR3 residues: CASSYAGTEDSQYF. CDR3 DNA sequence: TGTGCCAGCAGCTATGCCGGGACAGAGGATTCCCAGTACTTC.

CDR3 in amino acids: CASSLDLAGGPAQYF. CDR3 nucleotides: TGTGCCAGCAGCTTAGATCTAGCGGGGGGGCCGGCGCAGTATTTT. The V and J genes are TRBV11-2 and TRBJ2-3, with 12 bases lining up with TRBD2. The CDR3 length is 15 residues. The V segment lost 0 bases and the J segment 10 bases; nucleotides outside the gene matches: 5. Germline CDR1 reads SGHAT; CDR2 reads FQNNGV.

This clone was seen a handful of times. CDR3 in amino acids: CASSRGRSYNEQFF. DNA for the CDR3: TGTGCCAGTAGTAGGGGCAGATCCTACAATGAGCAGTTCTTC. The rearrangement joins TRBV19 to TRBJ2-1; TRBD1 might be the D (5 bases). CDR1 and CDR2 (germline): LNHDA, SQIVND (reference sequence). There are 14 residues in the CDR3. V was cut by 4 bases and J by 1 base, with 8 bases left in between. Looking up the rest from reference TRBV19 and TRBJ2-1 gives the full variable domain: DGGITQSPKYLFRKEGQNVTLSCEQNLNHDAMYWYRQDPGQGLRLIYYSQIVNDFQKGDIAEGYSVSREKKESFPLTVTSAQKNPTAFYLCASSRGRSYNEQFFGPGTRLTVL.

The chain uses TRBV5-1 and TRBJ2-5; D may be TRBD2 (6 bases). Germline V gene data show CDR1 as SGHRS and CDR2 as YFSETQ. V was cut by 1 base and J by 5 bases, with 12 bases left in between. This CDR3 region has 14 residues. CDR3 in DNA: TGCGCCAGCAGCTTGCCCGGGGGAGTGGAGACCCAGTACTTC. Protein product: CASSLPGGVETQYF.

The rearrangement links TRBV28 to TRBJ1-4; no reliable D call. Trimming left V 6 bases short and J 5 bases short, with 10 bases between. The germline V gene encodes CDR1 MDHEN and CDR2 SYDVKM. CDR3 length equals 13 residues. The CDR3 DNA reads TGTGCCAGCAGCGGAGGAGGAAATGAAAAACTGTTTTTT. Amino acids: CASSGGGNEKLFF.

The chain carries TRBV2 and TRBJ1-2; D is uncertain. The length of the CDR3 is 12 residues. The germline V and J ends were trimmed by 5 bases and 4 bases, with 8 bases remaining between them. In germline, CDR1 is SNHLY, CDR2 FYNNEI. The CDR3 DNA sequence: TGTGCCAGCAGTTCCCTCAGCTATGGCTACACCTTC. As protein: CASSSLSYGYTF.

CDR3 DNA: TGTGCCAGCAGGGAGGGACAGGGGGTAAACTATGGCTACACCTTC. Amino acid sequence: CASREGQGVNYGYTF. The V and J genes are TRBV5-6 and TRBJ1-2, with 11 bases matching TRBD1. Germline CDR1 and CDR2: SGHDT and YYEEEE. J gave up 2 bases and V 5 bases, and 5 bases lay outside the gene matches. CDR3 length: 15 residues.

The J gene is TRBJ2-7, the V gene TRBV5-1, with D tentatively TRBD2 (5 bases). Per germline, CDR1 SGHRS and CDR2 YFSETQ. This CDR3 is 14 amino acids long. Trimming took 4 bases from V and 2 from J, leaving 13 bases between them. The CDR3: CASSESSNPYEQYF. The CDR3 DNA reads TGCGCCAGCAGCGAGTCTAGCAATCCCTACGAGCAGTACTTC.

The V and J genes are TRBV6-1 and TRBJ1-2; perhaps TRBD1 as D (6 bases). Germline values: CDR1 MNHNS, CDR2 SASEGT. This CDR3 has 13 residues. Trimming left V 6 bases short and J 1 base short, with 9 bases between. The CDR3 region has the DNA TGTGCCAGCAGGCTGGACAGTAACTATGGCTACACCTTC. It encodes CASRLDSNYGYTF.

This clone was found a few times. V and J are TRBV27 and TRBJ1-2; 9 bases are a match to TRBD1. Germline lookup yields CDR1 MNHEY and CDR2 SMNVEV (reference sequence). V was pared by 4 bases and J by 0 bases, with 9 bases of the junction left unmatched. The CDR3 is made up of 17 amino acids. CDR3 in amino acids: CASSSSRDRATNYGYTF. In DNA, the CDR3 is TGTGCCAGCAGTTCGTCCCGGGACAGGGCCACTAACTATGGCTACACCTTC.

This chain uses TRBV5-1 with TRBJ1-1, with no clear D. Trimming stripped 5 bases from V and 7 bases from J, with 18 bases between. The CDR3 contains 14 residues. Per the germline V gene, CDR1 is SGHRS and CDR2 is YFSETQ. The CDR3 nucleotides are TGCGCCAGCAGTGTGGTAGATGGGCAGAATGAAGCTTTCTTT. Translating gives CASSVVDGQNEAFF.

J is TRBJ2-6 and V is TRBV7-6; 7 bases match TRBD1. This CDR3 is 13 amino acids long. Germline V CDR1 and CDR2: SGHVS, FNYEAQ. CDR3 sequence reads: CAGGTPGANVLTF. The CDR3 DNA is TGTGCAGGGGGCACACCTGGGGCCAACGTCCTGACTTTC. Filled out from reference TRBV7-6 and TRBJ2-6, the complete variable domain reads GAGVSQSPRYKVTKRGQDVALRCDPISGHVSLYWYRQALGQGPEFLTYFNYEAQQDKSGLPNDRFSAERPEGSISTLTIQRTEQRDSAMYRCAGGTPGANVLTFGAGSRLTVL.

V is TRBV6-1 and J is TRBJ2-7; 7 nucleotides line up with TRBD1. There are 14 residues in the CDR3. Germline lookup yields CDR1 MNHNS and CDR2 SASEGT. V was pared by 6 bases and J by 3 bases, with 8 bases of the junction left unmatched. This CDR3 is CASRTGLGSYEQYF. The CDR3 nucleotides are TGTGCCAGCAGGACAGGGCTGGGGAGCTACGAGCAGTACTTC.

This sequence joins TRBV28 and TRBJ1-5; tentative D call: TRBD1 (5 bases). Per germline, CDR1 MDHEN and CDR2 SYDVKM. There are 16 residues in the CDR3. V dropped 3 bases and J dropped 2 bases, with 14 bases sitting between them. The CDR3 is CASSFGGRMGNQPQHF. CDR3 DNA: TGTGCCAGCAGTTTCGGGGGTCGGATGGGCAATCAGCCCCAGCATTTT.

The V gene is TRBV6-1, the J gene TRBJ1-1; 7 bases map to TRBD1. The V gene's germline CDR1 is MNHNS and CDR2 SASEGT. This CDR3 is 11 amino acids long. The trim removed 7 bases at V and 12 bases at J, leaving 8 bases unmatched. The CDR3 sequence: CASIIQGFSFF. Written as DNA, the CDR3 is TGTGCCAGCATAATACAGGGGTTTTCTTTCTTT.

This clone came up once. The chain employs TRBV6-6 and TRBJ2-7; a possible D gene is TRBD1 (7 bases). Per germline, CDR1 MNHNY and CDR2 SVGAGI (reference sequence). The CDR3 has 15 residues. Trimming pared 4 bases from V and 3 bases from J, leaving 16 bases between. The CDR3 DNA is TGTGCCAGCAGTTTCACAGGGGACTGGGGCTACGAGCAGTACTTC. It is translated as CASSFTGDWGYEQYF.

The chain couples TRBV5-6 to TRBJ1-4; possibly TRBD1 for D (5 bases). Germline V lookup: CDR1 SGHDT, CDR2 YYEEEE. V dropped 3 bases and J dropped 8 bases, with 14 bases sitting between them. CDR3 length: 14 amino acids. CDR3 sequence (DNA): TGTGCCAGCAGCTGGGGCAGGGTTCACGAAAAACTGTTTTTT. Encoded protein: CASSWGRVHEKLFF.

This clone was seen a single time. V usage is TRBV19 and J usage is TRBJ1-1; D remains ambiguous. This CDR3 has 14 residues. V was pared by 7 bases and J by 6 bases, with 18 bases between. Looked up from germline, CDR1 is LNHDA and CDR2 is SQIVND (reference sequence). Written as DNA, the CDR3 is TGTGCCAGTACCACCCGTAGCATTTGGGCTGAAGCTTTCTTT. This codes for CASTTRSIWAEAFF.

The V and J genes are TRBV6-5 and TRBJ1-1; 7 positions match TRBD1. CDR3 length: 15 residues. Trimming removed 5 bases from V and 5 bases from J; junction bases left unmatched: 11. CDR1 MNHEY and CDR2 SVGAGI come from the germline V gene. In nucleotides, the CDR3 is TGTGCCAGCAGTCCTCGTGACAGGGTGGGTACTGAAGCTTTCTTT. Translated, it gives CASSPRDRVGTEAFF.

The chain is built from TRBV15 and TRBJ2-1; D is possibly TRBD2 (6 bases). V was clipped by 2 bases and J by 7 bases, with 18 bases between them. This CDR3 comprises 16 residues. Germline assignment: CDR1 LNHNV and CDR2 YYDKDF (reference sequence). CDR3 region: CATSRNIGFRENEQFF. The CDR3 DNA is TGTGCCACCAGCAGAAATATCGGTTTTCGGGAGAATGAGCAGTTCTTC.

This clone was observed a handful of times. The gene calls are TRBV6-6 and TRBJ2-2, with 9 bases matching TRBD1. V lost 7 bases, J lost 1 base, and 7 bases stayed unmatched. Germline V gives CDR1 MNHNY, CDR2 SVGAGI (reference sequence). CDR3 length equals 16 residues. As DNA, the CDR3 is TGTGCCAGCACCCCCGGACAGGGGAGGAACACCGGGGAGCTGTTTTTT. Translated, it gives CASTPGQGRNTGELFF.

The chain joins TRBV5-1 to TRBJ2-3, with 7 positions matching TRBD2. Trimming cost V 5 bases and J 4 bases; bases outside gene matches: 13. Germline V gene lookup returns CDR1 SGHRS and CDR2 YFSETQ. The CDR3 has 16 residues. DNA for the CDR3: TGCGCCAGCAGGTCCGGGGGGATCATCTCGCCAGATACGCAGTATTTT. Translated: CASRSGGIISPDTQYF.

The genes are TRBV5-1 and TRBJ2-5, with D maybe TRBD1 (5 bases). V was trimmed by 7 bases and J by 5 bases, leaving 18 bases between them. CDR1 is SGHRS and CDR2 is YFSETQ in the germline V gene. This CDR3 comprises 14 residues. DNA of the CDR3: TGCGCCAGCGCCCACCGGAGCAGGGTCGAGACCCAGTACTTC. Translation gives CASAHRSRVETQYF.

J is TRBJ2-7 and V is TRBV6-5, with TRBD1 as a possible D gene (5 bases). V dropped 8 bases and J dropped 3 bases, with 11 bases sitting between them. The CDR3 has 12 residues. Germline CDR1 MNHEY, CDR2 SVGAGI. CDR3 coding DNA: TGTGCCAGCGGGGCCTATTACTACGAGCAGTACTTC. Amino acids: CASGAYYYEQYF.

The V gene is TRBV5-4, the J gene TRBJ1-2; no clear D gene. Per germline, CDR1 SGHNT and CDR2 YYREEE (reference sequence). V was cut by 5 bases and J by 7 bases, with 15 bases left in between. This CDR3 is 13 amino acids long. CDR3 DNA: TGTGCCAGCAGACCTACGGGCGGGAGTGGCTACACCTTC. This translates into CASRPTGGSGYTF. Together with reference TRBV5-4 and TRBJ1-2, the CDR3 gives the full variable domain: ETGVTQSPTHLIKTRGQQVTLRCSSQSGHNTVSWYQQALGQGPQFIFQYYREEENGRGNFPPRFSGLQFPNYSSELNVNALELDDSALYLCASRPTGGSGYTFGSGTRLTVV.

This clone came up once. The rearrangement links TRBV4-1 to TRBJ2-1; 9 nucleotides line up with TRBD2. J lost 4 bases, V lost 0 bases, and 4 bases had no gene match. In germline, CDR1 is MGHRA, CDR2 YSYEKL. This CDR3 contains 16 residues. The CDR3: CASSQDQAGGYNEQFF. CDR3 nucleotides: TGCGCCAGCAGCCAAGATCAAGCGGGGGGATACAATGAGCAGTTCTTC.

The chain uses TRBV15 and TRBJ2-6; TRBD1 matches 8 bases. The CDR3 runs 19 residues. The junction had 11 bases not matched to a gene; V was cut back by 4 bases and J by 0 bases. Germline CDR1 and CDR2: LNHNV and YYDKDF (reference sequence). The CDR3 nucleotides read TGTGCCACCAGCATCTTCCCGGGACAGGAGGTCTCTGGGGCCAACGTCCTGACTTTC. This gives the protein CATSIFPGQEVSGANVLTF. The full variable domain, its missing parts supplied by reference TRBV15 and TRBJ2-6, is DAMVIQNPRYQVTQFGKPVTLSCSQTLNHNVMYWYQQKSSQAPKLLFHYYDKDFNNEADTPDNFQSRRPNTSFCFLDIRSPGLGDTAMYLCATSIFPGQEVSGANVLTFGAGSRLTVL.